Below are 7 T cell receptor beta chains sequenced from a single sample in a study of cytomegalovirus exposure and HLA in healthy donors. Primers: 60 Vbeta forward and 13 Jbeta reverse. Here immunoSEQ multiplex PCR was the method, and the copy in TCRdb shows in-frame clones only, minus some. The repertoire holds approximately 100,000 clones, around 75% seen once, with more than 9% in the top ten. The sequencing sample was made of PBMCs. These receptors were obtained from a man aged 45-65 years in good health and CMV-seronegative.

The sample holds a few counts of this clone. J is TRBJ1-1 and V is TRBV12-2; the tabulated D call, TRBD1, remains unverified against the DNA. TRBV12-2 is described as a pseudogene. The CDR3 extends over 17 amino acids. CDR3 sequence: CASRLGTGGGMNTEAFF. CDR3 sequence (DNA): TGTGCAAGTCGCTTAGGGACAGGGGGAGGGATGAACACTGAAGCTTTCTTT.

This chain links TRBV6-1 with TRBJ1-2, with 8 positions matching TRBD1. The CDR3 has 17 residues. J gave up 3 bases and V 4 bases, and 13 bases lay outside the gene matches. CDR1 is MNHNS, CDR2 SASEGT, per germline. CDR3 sequence: CASSVVLGQGADYGYTF. CDR3 in DNA: TGTGCCAGCAGTGTGGTCCTCGGACAGGGAGCGGACTATGGCTACACCTTC.

This clone has only a few counts. V gene TRBV19 combines with J gene TRBJ1-5, with 9 bases matching TRBD1. Trimming cost V 0 bases and J 4 bases; bases outside gene matches: 4. Germline V gene lookup returns CDR1 LNHDA and CDR2 SQIVND (reference sequence). The CDR3 has 16 residues. CDR3 region: CASSIERGQGNQPQHF. As DNA, the CDR3 is TGTGCCAGTAGTATAGAGAGGGGACAGGGTAATCAGCCCCAGCATTTT.

In this sample, this clone turned up a few times. This chain uses TRBV4-1 with TRBJ2-7, with D perhaps TRBD1 (6 bases). The V gene lost 5 bases and the J gene lost 6 bases, with 17 bases spanning the gap. This CDR3 is 14 amino acids long. Germline loops: CDR1 MGHRA, CDR2 YSYEKL. CDR3 coding DNA: TGCGCCAGCAGCATACCGACAGGAGTCTCCGAGCAGTACTTC. Its protein product is CASSIPTGVSEQYF.

The rearrangement joins TRBV5-5 to TRBJ2-1; a possible D gene is TRBD2 (6 bases). V shed 0 bases and J shed 10 bases, with 14 bases lying between them. This CDR3 is 14 amino acids long. CDR1 is SGHKS and CDR2 is YYEKEE in the germline V gene (reference sequence). The CDR3 region has the DNA TGTGCCAGCAGCTTGGTTCTAGCGAATAGCGAGCAGTTCTTC. Encoded protein: CASSLVLANSEQFF.

The genes are TRBV4-1 and TRBJ2-3, with TRBD1 identical over 7 bases. Looked up from germline, CDR1 is MGHRA and CDR2 is YSYEKL. With 1 base clipped from V and 4 bases from J, the junction kept 5 bases outside the gene matches. CDR3 size: 15 residues. As DNA, the CDR3 is TGCGCCAGCAGCCAAGGACAGGGTAACGCAGATACGCAGTATTTT. It yields the protein CASSQGQGNADTQYF.

The V and J genes are TRBV4-1 and TRBJ1-4, with D unresolved. The germline gives CDR1 MGHRA, CDR2 YSYEKL. V lost 0 bases to trimming and J lost 7 bases, with 12 bases between them. There are 15 residues in the CDR3. The CDR3 region has the DNA TGCGCCAGCAGCCAAGAGGACTCCACGGGTGAAAAACTGTTTTTT. It translates to CASSQEDSTGEKLFF.